The 11 T cell receptor beta chains given below trace back to one sample, sequenced in a study of metastatic and nonmetastatic thyroid tumors. With MiXCR, TCRdb reprocessed the PCR reads. The table records tens of thousands of clones, approximately 20% of them present only once. No treatment had been given to any patient before thyroid surgery. The sample consisted of blood. The receptors here all came from a female donor with papillary thyroid cancer or a benign thyroid nodule (not recorded which). Some clones in this sample may be carry-over from other donors' samples.

In this sample, this clone turned up many times. V usage is TRBV25-1 and J usage is TRBJ2-2; perhaps D is TRBD1 or TRBD2 (5 bases each). The CDR3 runs to 16 residues. Germline V gene data show CDR1 as MGHDK and CDR2 as SYGVNS. The V and J ends lost 2 bases and 5 bases respectively, with 15 bases between them. Here the CDR3 DNA reads TGTGCCAGCAGTGAAGGCGAGGGGTTAAGAACCGGGGAGCTGTTTTTT. This sequence encodes CASSEGEGLRTGELFF. Full variable domain (rest looked up from reference TRBV25-1 and TRBJ2-2): EADIYQTPRYLVIGTGKKITLECSQTMGHDKMYWYQQDPGMELHLIHYSYGVNSTEKGDLSSESTVSRIRTEHFPLTLESARPSHTSQYLCASSEGEGLRTGELFFGEGSRLTVL.

This clone has a count of ten or more. It may be a read error: a sequence one base away is much more abundant. This chain uses TRBV5-1 with TRBJ1-1; tentative D call: TRBD1 (5 bases). The germline V gene encodes CDR1 SGHRS and CDR2 YFSETQ. This CDR3 comprises 12 residues. Here the CDR3 reads CASSLTGTEASF. The CDR3 DNA is TGCGCCAGCAGCTTGACAGGAACTGAAGCTTCCTTT.

This clone has at least ten counts. This chain connects TRBV4-1 to TRBJ2-7; D may be TRBD2 (5 bases). Deletions cut 0 bases from V and 2 bases from J, with 8 bases between. This CDR3 contains 14 residues. CDR1 is MGHRA and CDR2 is YSYEKL in the germline V gene. CDR3 DNA sequence: TGCGCCAGCAGCCAAGATTTGGGAGCCTACGAGCAGTACTTC. Residues: CASSQDLGAYEQYF.

This clone has at least ten counts. The chain carries TRBV6-1 and TRBJ2-7, with D perhaps matching TRBD1 or TRBD2 (5 bases each). Germline CDR1 is MNHNS and CDR2 is SASEGT. The CDR3 length is 14 residues. Trimming took off 8 bases at V and 6 bases at J, with 20 bases between the two ends. In DNA, the CDR3 is TGTGCCAGCGGAGATTTATACACGAGGGGCGAGCAGTACTTC. It is translated as CASGDLYTRGEQYF.

This clone was seen repeatedly, ten times or more. The gene calls are TRBV20-1 and TRBJ1-5, with TRBD1 matching over 7 bases. V trimming: 5 bases; J trimming: 6 bases; junction bases outside the gene matches: 10. There are 14 residues in the CDR3. Per the germline V gene, CDR1 is DFQATT and CDR2 is SNEGSKA (reference sequence). CDR3 in DNA: TGCAGTGCTGCCCGGGGCACAGGGGTTCAGCCCCAGCATTTT. Translated: CSAARGTGVQPQHF.

The CDR3 protein is CASLEAGALKYGYTF. In nucleotides, the CDR3 is TGTGCAAGCCTGGAGGCCGGGGCGCTTAAATATGGCTACACCTTC. The genes are TRBV28 and TRBJ1-2; D possibly corresponds to TRBD1 (5 bases). The CDR3 is 15 residues long. Germline-derived CDR1 and CDR2 are MDHEN and SYDVKM.

The chain couples TRBV4-3 to TRBJ1-1, with D perhaps TRBD1 (5 bases). The CDR3 is 18 amino acids. The germline V gene encodes CDR1 LGHNA and CDR2 YSLEER. Trimming left V 0 bases short and J 0 bases short, with 17 bases between. In nucleotides, the CDR3 is TGCGCCAGCAGCCAAGATCCTCTGGGGAAGGGGATGAACACTGAAGCTTTCTTT. Its translation: CASSQDPLGKGMNTEAFF.

To note about this clone: Just one base apart from a much larger clone, this may be a read error. The chain couples TRBV9 to TRBJ2-3; D is undetermined. V lost 0 bases, J lost 0 bases, and 5 bases lay in between. The CDR3 is 14 amino acids. From germline, CDR1 is SGDLS and CDR2 YYNGEE. In DNA form, the CDR3 reads TGTGCCAGCAGCGTAGGTCCTAGCACAGATACGCAGTATTTT. Its translation: CASSVGPSTDTQYF.

This clone was recorded at least ten times. This chain joins TRBV5-1 and TRBJ2-3, with 8 bases identical to TRBD2. Germline V gene data show CDR1 as SGHRS and CDR2 as YFSETQ. There are 15 residues in the CDR3. The ends lost 2 bases at V and 1 base at J; junction bases unmatched: 3. CDR3 DNA: TGCGCCAGCAGCTTCCAAGCGGGAGGCACAGATACGCAGTATTTT. It codes for CASSFQAGGTDTQYF.

The gene calls are TRBV5-1 and TRBJ2-3; D might be TRBD1 (5 bases). Germline V CDR1 and CDR2: SGHRS, YFSETQ. Trimming shortened V by 4 bases and J by 6 bases, and 21 bases separated the two germline ends. This CDR3 has 16 residues. CDR3 bases: TGCGCCAGCAGCCCTTCCCCGGATACCAGGGCGGATACGCAGTATTTT. This sequence encodes CASSPSPDTRADTQYF.

This clone was detected ten times or more. V and J are TRBV18 and TRBJ2-1; D may be TRBD1 (5 bases). V was shortened by 0 bases and J by 10 bases, with 13 bases between the two germline ends. Looked up from germline, CDR1 is KGHSH and CDR2 is LQKENI. There are 14 residues in the CDR3. CDR3 sequence (DNA): TGTGCCAGCTCACCACCGACAGCCTCCTGGGAGCAGTTCTTC. Translation gives CASSPPTASWEQFF.